This T cell receptor (beta chain) was retrieved from a study of OX40 agonist ivuxolimab in advanced cancers. Study-level information: Patients undergoing dose escalation presented with hepatocellular carcinoma, melanoma, renal cell or head and neck cancer.

Study-level points and caveats: People who partly responded at 0.1-3.0 mg/kg had some of the least clonal expansion seen.

Generated by immunoSEQ multiplex PCR, the TCRdb table keeps only in-frame clones and is missing some. This table has approximately 80,000 clones, roughly nine tenths appearing once. As to this clone: Its target is not known.

Between the trimmed V and J ends, which lost 2 bases and 2 bases, there was a span of 13 bases. Looked up from germline, CDR1 is ENHRY and CDR2 is SYGVKD. The CDR3 loop spans 15 amino acids. This sequence originates from an adult with an advanced solid tumor such as melanoma, head and neck, liver or kidney cancer. The genes are TRBV10-3 and TRBJ2-7; either TRBD1 or TRBD2 may supply D (5 bases each). The specimen comprised CD4+ or CD8+ T cells sorted from blood, sampled in a trial of the OX40 agonist ivuxolimab. CDR3 nucleotides: TGTGCCATCAGTGAGATGAGGGGTTTTACCTACGAGCAGTACTTC. Protein: CAISEMRGFTYEQYF.